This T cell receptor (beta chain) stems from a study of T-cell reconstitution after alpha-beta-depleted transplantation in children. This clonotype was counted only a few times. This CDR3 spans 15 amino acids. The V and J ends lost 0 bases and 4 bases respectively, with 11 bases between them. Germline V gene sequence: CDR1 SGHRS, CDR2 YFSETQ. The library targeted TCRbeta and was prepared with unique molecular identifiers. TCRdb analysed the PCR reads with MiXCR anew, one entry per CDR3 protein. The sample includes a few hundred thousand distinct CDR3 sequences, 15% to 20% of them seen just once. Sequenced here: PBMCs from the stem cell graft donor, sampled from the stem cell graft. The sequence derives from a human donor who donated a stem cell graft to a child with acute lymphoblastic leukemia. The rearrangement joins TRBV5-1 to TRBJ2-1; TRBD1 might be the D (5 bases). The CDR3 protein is CASSLAGDSYNEQFF. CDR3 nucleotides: TGCGCCAGCAGCTTGGCTGGCGACAGTTACAATGAGCAGTTCTTC.